Below, 7 T cell receptor beta chains from the same sample are listed, as sequenced in a study of CD8 T cells in ankylosing spondylitis (TCRdb year 2017). Library construction relied on 5' RACE. Sequencing took place on an Illumina HiSeq 2500. The public reads were quality trimmed at Q25 with fastp and then assembled into clones with MiXCR by TCRdb, keeping productive beta chains. Rows are unified per CDR3 protein, each entry keeping the most common DNA and genes. Recorded for this sample are roughly 130,000 distinct CDR3 sequences; about 7% of them occurred a single time. Clones ranked in the top ten supply 12% of the sample. Sequences were obtained from blood, either unsorted or a sorted T cell fraction (not recorded which). These receptors were collected from a male donor with ankylosing spondylitis or in good health (not recorded which).

This clonotype was recorded at least ten times. The chain uses TRBV10-3 and TRBJ2-1, with 9 positions matching TRBD1. Germline-derived CDR1 and CDR2 are ENHRY and SYGVKD. V lost 7 bases, J lost 4 bases, and 5 bases stayed unmatched. This CDR3 region has 14 residues. The CDR3 DNA sequence: TGTGCCATCAAGGGACAGGGTTCATACAATGAGCAGTTCTTC. Amino acids: CAIKGQGSYNEQFF.

This clonotype was picked up many times. This chain links TRBV18 with TRBJ1-2; 8 nucleotides line up with TRBD1. With V trimmed by 4 bases and J by 6 bases, 1 base remained unmatched. CDR3 size: 12 residues. CDR1 KGHSH and CDR2 LQKENI come from the germline V gene. The CDR3 bases are TGTGCCAGCTCACAGACAGGGGATGGCTACACCTTC. This gives the protein CASSQTGDGYTF.

This clonotype was counted at least ten times. The chain recombines TRBV4-1 with TRBJ2-5; TRBD2 matches at 12 bases. CDR3 length: 17 residues. Germline trimming cut 5 bases from V and 5 bases from J; bases unmatched to any gene: 12. Germline assignment: CDR1 MGHRA and CDR2 YSYEKL. The CDR3 spells CASSVRTSGAKGETQYF. The CDR3 DNA sequence: TGCGCCAGCAGCGTACGGACTAGCGGGGCCAAGGGGGAGACCCAGTACTTC.

This clonotype was seen ten or more times. The chain has TRBV3-1 and TRBJ1-3; 7 bases fit TRBD1. The germline gives CDR1 LGHDT, CDR2 YNNKEL (reference sequence). The CDR3 sequence is 17 residues long. The junction had 11 bases not matched to a gene; V was cut back by 4 bases and J by 2 bases. DNA for the CDR3: TGTGCCAGCAGCCCGAGGACGGCACAGGGGACTGGAAACACCATATATTTT. Translated, it gives CASSPRTAQGTGNTIYF.

This clonotype was seen many times. The V call is TRBV5-1, the J call TRBJ2-1; D perhaps matches TRBD2 (7 bases). The germline V gene has CDR1 SGHRS and CDR2 YFSETQ. V was pared by 3 bases and J by 7 bases, with 14 bases between. There are 14 residues in the CDR3. In DNA form, the CDR3 reads TGCGCCAGCAGCTGGGGGGGCGGCGGTAATGAGCAGTTCTTC. Protein: CASSWGGGGNEQFF.

At least ten counts were recorded for this clonotype. CDR3 amino acids: CASSQDEAGYGANVLTF. CDR3 DNA sequence: TGCGCCAGCAGCCAAGATGAGGCCGGCTATGGGGCCAACGTCCTGACTTTC. The chain is built from TRBV4-1 and TRBJ2-6; D is undetermined. The CDR3 has 17 residues. V dropped 0 bases and J dropped 3 bases, with 12 bases sitting between them. CDR1 and CDR2 (germline): MGHRA, YSYEKL.

Ten or more counts support this clonotype. This chain joins TRBV20-1 and TRBJ1-6; D remains unclear. Deletions cut 0 bases from V and 3 bases from J, with 6 bases between. The germline CDR1 and CDR2 sequences are DFQATT and SNEGSKA (reference sequence). The CDR3 sequence is 14 residues long. This CDR3 reads CSAREQYYNSPLHF. The DNA of the CDR3 is TGCAGTGCTAGAGAACAGTACTATAATTCACCCCTCCACTTT.